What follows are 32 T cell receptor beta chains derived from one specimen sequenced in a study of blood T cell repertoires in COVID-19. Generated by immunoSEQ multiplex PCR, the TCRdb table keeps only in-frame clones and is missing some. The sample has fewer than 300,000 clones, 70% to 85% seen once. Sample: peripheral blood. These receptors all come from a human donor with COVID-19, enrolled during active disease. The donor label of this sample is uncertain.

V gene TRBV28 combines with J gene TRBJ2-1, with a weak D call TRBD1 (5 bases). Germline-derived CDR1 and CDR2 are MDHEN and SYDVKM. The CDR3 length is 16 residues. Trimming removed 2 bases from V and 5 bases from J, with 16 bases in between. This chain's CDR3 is CASSLRPIRGHNEQFF. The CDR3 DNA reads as TGTGCCAGCAGTTTACGACCTATAAGGGGCCACAATGAGCAGTTCTTC.

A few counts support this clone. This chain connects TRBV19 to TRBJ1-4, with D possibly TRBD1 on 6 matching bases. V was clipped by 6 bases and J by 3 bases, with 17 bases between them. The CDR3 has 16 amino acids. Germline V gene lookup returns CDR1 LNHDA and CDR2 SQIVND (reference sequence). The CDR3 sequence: CASSVTGPTANEKLFF. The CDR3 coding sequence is TGTGCCAGTAGCGTGACAGGACCCACCGCTAATGAAAAACTGTTTTTT.

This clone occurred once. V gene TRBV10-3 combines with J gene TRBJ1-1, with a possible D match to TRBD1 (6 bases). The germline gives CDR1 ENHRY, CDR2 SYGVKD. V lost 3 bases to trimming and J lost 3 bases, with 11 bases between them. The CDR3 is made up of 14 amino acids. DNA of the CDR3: TGTGCCATCAGTGATGGACAGCCGGACACTGAAGCTTTCTTT. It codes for CAISDGQPDTEAFF.

The CDR3 here is CASSLPPRLAGATDTQYF. For the CDR3, the DNA is TGTGCCAGCAGCTTACCGCCACGGCTAGCGGGAGCCACCGATACGCAGTATTTT. This chain links TRBV7-9 with TRBJ2-3, with 10 positions matching TRBD2. The V segment lost 2 bases and the J segment 6 bases; nucleotides outside the gene matches: 14. The length of the CDR3 is 18 residues. CDR1 SEHNR and CDR2 FQNEAQ come from the germline V gene (reference sequence).

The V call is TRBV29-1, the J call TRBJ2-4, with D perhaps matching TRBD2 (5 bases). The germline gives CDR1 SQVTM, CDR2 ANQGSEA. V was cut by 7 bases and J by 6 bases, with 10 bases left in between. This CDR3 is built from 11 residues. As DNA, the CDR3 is TGCAGCGCCCGGACTGGAAACATTCAGTACTTC. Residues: CSARTGNIQYF.

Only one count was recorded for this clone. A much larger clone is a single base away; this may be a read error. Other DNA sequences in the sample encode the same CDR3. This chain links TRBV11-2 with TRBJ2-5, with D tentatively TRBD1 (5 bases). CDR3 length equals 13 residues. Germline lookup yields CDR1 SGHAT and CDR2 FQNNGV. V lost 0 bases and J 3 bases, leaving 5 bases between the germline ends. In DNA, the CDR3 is TGTGCCAGCAGCTTAGACAGGGAAGAGACCCAGTACTTC. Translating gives CASSLDREETQYF.

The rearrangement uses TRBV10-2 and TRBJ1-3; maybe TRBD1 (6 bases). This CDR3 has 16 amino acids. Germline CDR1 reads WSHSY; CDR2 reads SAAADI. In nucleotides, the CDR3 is TGCGCGGAGGAGGGGGGGGCGCGTCGATCTGGAAACACCATATATTTT. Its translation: CAEEGGARRSGNTIYF.

The CDR3 loop reads CASGSRTGAHEQYF. In DNA form, the CDR3 reads TGTGCTAGTGGTTCCCGGACAGGGGCCCACGAGCAGTACTTC. This chain links TRBV12-5 with TRBJ2-7, with 9 bases aligning to TRBD1. Per germline, CDR1 LGHNT and CDR2 FRNRAP. The CDR3 spans 14 residues. J gave up 5 bases and V 4 bases, and 6 bases lay outside the gene matches.

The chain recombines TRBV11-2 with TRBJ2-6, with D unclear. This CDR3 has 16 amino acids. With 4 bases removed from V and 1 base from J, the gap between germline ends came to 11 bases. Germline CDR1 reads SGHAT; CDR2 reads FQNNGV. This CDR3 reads CASSYTGGSGANVLTF. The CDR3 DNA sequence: TGTGCCAGCAGCTACACGGGTGGTTCTGGGGCCAACGTCCTGACTTTC.

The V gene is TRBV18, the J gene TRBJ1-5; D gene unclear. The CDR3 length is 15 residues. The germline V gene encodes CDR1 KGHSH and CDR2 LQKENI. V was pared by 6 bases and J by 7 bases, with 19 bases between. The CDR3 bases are TGTGCCAGCTCGCCTATGCCTGAGGGAAGACAGCCCCAGCATTTT. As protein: CASSPMPEGRQPQHF.

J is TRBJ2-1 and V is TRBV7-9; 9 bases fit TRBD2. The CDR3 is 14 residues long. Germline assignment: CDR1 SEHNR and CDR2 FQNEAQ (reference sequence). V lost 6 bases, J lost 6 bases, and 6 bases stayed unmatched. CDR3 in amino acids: CASSLGLAFNEQFF. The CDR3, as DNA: TGTGCCAGCAGTTTGGGACTAGCCTTCAATGAGCAGTTCTTC.

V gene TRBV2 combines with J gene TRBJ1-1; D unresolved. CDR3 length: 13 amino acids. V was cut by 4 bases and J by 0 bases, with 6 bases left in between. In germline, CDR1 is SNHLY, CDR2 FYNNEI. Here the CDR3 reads CASSVGLNTEAFF. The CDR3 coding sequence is TGTGCCAGCAGTGTTGGGCTGAACACTGAAGCTTTCTTT.

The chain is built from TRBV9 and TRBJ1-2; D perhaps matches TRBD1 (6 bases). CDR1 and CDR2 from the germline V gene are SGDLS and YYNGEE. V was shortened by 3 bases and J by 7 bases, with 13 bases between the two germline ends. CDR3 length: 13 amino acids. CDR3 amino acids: CASSGQDSPGYTF. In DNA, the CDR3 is TGTGCCAGCAGCGGTCAGGACAGCCCTGGCTACACCTTC. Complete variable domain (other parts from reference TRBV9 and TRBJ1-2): DSGVTQTPKHLITATGQRVTLRCSPRSGDLSVYWYQQSLDQGLQFLIQYYNGEERAKGNILERFSAQQFPDLHSELNLSSLELGDSALYFCASSGQDSPGYTFGSGTRLTVV.

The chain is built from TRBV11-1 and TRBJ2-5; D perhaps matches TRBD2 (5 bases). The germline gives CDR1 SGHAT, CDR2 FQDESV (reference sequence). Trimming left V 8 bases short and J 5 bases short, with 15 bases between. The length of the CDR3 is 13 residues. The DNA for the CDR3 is TGTGCCAGCTCGGTGGAGGTGGAGGAGACCCAGTACTTC. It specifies CASSVEVEETQYF. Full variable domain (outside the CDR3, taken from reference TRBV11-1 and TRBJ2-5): EAEVAQSPRYKITEKSQAVAFWCDPISGHATLYWYRQILGQGPELLVQFQDESVVDDSQLPKDRFSAERLKGVDSTLKIQPAELGDSAMYLCASSVEVEETQYFGPGTRLLVL.

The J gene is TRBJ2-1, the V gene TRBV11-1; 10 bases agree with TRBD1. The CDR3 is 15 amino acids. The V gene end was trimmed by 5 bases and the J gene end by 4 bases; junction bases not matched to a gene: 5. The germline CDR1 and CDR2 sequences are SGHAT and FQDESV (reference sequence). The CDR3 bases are TGTGCCAGCAGCCGAGGACAGGGGGTTTACAATGAGCAGTTCTTC. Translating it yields CASSRGQGVYNEQFF.

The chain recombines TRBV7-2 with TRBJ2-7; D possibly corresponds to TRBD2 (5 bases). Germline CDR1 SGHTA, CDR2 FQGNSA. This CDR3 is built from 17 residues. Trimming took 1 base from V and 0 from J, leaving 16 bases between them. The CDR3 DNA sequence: TGTGCCAGCAGCTTAGATTCGGGCGGGCCGATCTCCTACGAGCAGTACTTC. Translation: CASSLDSGGPISYEQYF.

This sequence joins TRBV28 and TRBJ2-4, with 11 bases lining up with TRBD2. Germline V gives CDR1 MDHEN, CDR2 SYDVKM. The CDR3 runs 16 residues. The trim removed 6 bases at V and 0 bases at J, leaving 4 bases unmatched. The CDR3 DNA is TGTGCCAGCAGCCCGGGACTAGCGGTAGCCAAAAACATTCAGTACTTC. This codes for CASSPGLAVAKNIQYF. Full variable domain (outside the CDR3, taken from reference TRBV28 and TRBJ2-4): DVKVTQSSRYLVKRTGEKVFLECVQDMDHENMFWYRQDPGLGLRLIYFSYDVKMKEKGDIPEGYSVSREKKERFSLILESASTNQTSMYLCASSPGLAVAKNIQYFGAGTRLSVL.

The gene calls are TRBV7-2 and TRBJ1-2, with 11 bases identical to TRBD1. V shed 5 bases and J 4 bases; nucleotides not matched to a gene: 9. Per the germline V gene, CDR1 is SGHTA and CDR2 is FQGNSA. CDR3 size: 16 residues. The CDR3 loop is CASSIVSGTGGYGYTF. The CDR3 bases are TGTGCCAGCAGCATAGTTTCTGGGACAGGGGGCTATGGCTACACCTTC.

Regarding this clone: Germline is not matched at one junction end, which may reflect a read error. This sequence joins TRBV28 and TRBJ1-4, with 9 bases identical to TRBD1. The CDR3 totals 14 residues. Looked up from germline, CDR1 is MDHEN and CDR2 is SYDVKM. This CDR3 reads CASILQGANEKLFF. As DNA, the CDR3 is TGTGCCAGCATTTTACAGGGGGCCAATGAAAAACTGTTTTTT. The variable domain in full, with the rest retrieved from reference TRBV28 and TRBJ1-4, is DVKVTQSSRYLVKRTGEKVFLECVQDMDHENMFWYRQDPGLGLRLIYFSYDVKMKEKGDIPEGYSVSREKKERFSLILESASTNQTSMYLCASILQGANEKLFFGSGTQLSVL.

The CDR3 spells CASSLGQGATNEKLFF. In DNA form, the CDR3 reads TGTGCCAGCAGCTTAGGACAGGGGGCAACTAATGAAAAACTGTTTTTT. V gene TRBV9 combines with J gene TRBJ1-4, with 10 nucleotides matching TRBD1. There are 16 residues in the CDR3. The junction had 3 bases not matched to a gene; V was cut back by 4 bases and J by 0 bases. Germline V gene sequence: CDR1 SGDLS, CDR2 YYNGEE.

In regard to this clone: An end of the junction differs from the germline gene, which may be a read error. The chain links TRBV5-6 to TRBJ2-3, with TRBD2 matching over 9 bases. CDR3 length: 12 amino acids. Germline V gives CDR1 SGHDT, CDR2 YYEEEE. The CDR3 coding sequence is TGTGCCAGCAGCCCGGTCGGTCTAGCGGGGACTTTT. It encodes CASSPVGLAGTF.

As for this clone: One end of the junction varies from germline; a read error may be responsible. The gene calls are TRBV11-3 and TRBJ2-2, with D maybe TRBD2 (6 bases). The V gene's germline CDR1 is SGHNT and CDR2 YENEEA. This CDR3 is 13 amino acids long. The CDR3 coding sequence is TGTGCCAGCAGCTTAGACGGGACCGGGGGGCTGTTTTTT. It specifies CASSLDGTGGLFF.

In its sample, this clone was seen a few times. This CDR3 is CASSGGGTSSRRGYTF. The CDR3 DNA is TGTGCCAGCAGCGGAGGTGGCACCTCCTCGAGAAGAGGCTACACCTTC. V is TRBV9 and J is TRBJ1-2; D ambiguous. The V end was cut by 3 bases, the J end by 8 bases, with 23 bases between. CDR3 length: 16 amino acids. Germline V gene lookup returns CDR1 SGDLS and CDR2 YYNGEE.

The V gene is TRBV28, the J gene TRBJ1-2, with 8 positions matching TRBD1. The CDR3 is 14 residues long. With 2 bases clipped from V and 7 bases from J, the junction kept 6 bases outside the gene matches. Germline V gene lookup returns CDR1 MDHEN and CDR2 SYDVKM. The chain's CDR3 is CASSLGTGARGYTF. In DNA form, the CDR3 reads TGTGCCAGCAGTTTAGGGACAGGCGCACGTGGCTACACCTTC.

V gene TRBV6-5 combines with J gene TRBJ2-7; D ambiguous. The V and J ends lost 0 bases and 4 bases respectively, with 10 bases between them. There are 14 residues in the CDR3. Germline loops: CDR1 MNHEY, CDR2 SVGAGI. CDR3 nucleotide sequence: TGTGCCAGCAGTTACTCCCTCCCGGGTTACGAGCAGTACTTC. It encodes CASSYSLPGYEQYF.

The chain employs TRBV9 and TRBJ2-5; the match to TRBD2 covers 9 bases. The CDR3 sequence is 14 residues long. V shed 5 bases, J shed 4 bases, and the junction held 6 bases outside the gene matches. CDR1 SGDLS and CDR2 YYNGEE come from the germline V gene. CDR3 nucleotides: TGTGCCAGCAGTTCTAGCGGGGTATTAGAGACCCAGTACTTC. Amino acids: CASSSSGVLETQYF.

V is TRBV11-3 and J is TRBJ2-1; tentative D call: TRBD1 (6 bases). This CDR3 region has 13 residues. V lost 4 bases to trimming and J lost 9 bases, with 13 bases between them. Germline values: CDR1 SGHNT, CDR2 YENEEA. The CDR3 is CASSSHEGGEQFF. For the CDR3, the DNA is TGTGCCAGCAGCTCTCATGAAGGGGGTGAGCAGTTCTTC.

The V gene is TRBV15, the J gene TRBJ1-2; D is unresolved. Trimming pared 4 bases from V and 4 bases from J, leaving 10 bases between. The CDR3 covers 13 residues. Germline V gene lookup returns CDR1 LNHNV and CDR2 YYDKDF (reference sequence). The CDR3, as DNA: TGTGCCACCAGCATCGGCGGAGTCTATGGCTACACCTTC. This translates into CATSIGGVYGYTF.

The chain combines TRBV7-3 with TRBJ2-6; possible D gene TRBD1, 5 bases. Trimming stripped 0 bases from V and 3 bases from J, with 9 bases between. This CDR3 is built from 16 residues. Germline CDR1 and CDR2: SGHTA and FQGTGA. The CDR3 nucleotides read TGTGCCAGCAGCTTAACCCCAGGGTATGGGGCCAACGTCCTGACTTTC. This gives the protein CASSLTPGYGANVLTF.

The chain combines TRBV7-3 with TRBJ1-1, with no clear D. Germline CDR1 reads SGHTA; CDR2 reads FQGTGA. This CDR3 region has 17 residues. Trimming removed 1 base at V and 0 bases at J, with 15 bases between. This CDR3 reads CASSLNPPTTLNTEAFF. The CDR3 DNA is TGTGCCAGCAGCTTAAATCCCCCGACAACTCTGAACACTGAAGCTTTCTTT.

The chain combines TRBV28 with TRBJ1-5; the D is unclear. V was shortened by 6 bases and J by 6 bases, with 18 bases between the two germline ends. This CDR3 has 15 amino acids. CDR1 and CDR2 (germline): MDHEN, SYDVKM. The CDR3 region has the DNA TGTGCCAGCAGCACAAGAAGGAGTTCTGGTCAGCCCCAGCATTTT. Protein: CASSTRRSSGQPQHF.

CDR3 region: CASIPGQGHEQYF. DNA for the CDR3: TGTGCCAGCATCCCGGGACAAGGCCACGAGCAGTACTTC. The rearrangement links TRBV28 to TRBJ2-7; a possible D gene is TRBD1 (6 bases). V lost 7 bases and J 5 bases, leaving 15 bases between the germline ends. The CDR3 extends over 13 amino acids. Germline V gives CDR1 MDHEN, CDR2 SYDVKM.